This T cell receptor (beta chain) was sequenced for a study of blood T cell repertoires in COVID-19. The CDR3 extends over 15 amino acids. Trimming at V came to 5 bases and at J to 1 base, leaving 7 bases not matched to a gene. CDR1 and CDR2 (germline): SGHTA, FQGNSA. Sequenced by immunoSEQ multiplex PCR; TCRdb stores in-frame clones only, minus some. The sample contains more than 120,000 clones, about 91% of which appear only once. Specimen: peripheral blood. The origin of this receptor is a human donor in a cohort sampled during active COVID-19. V gene TRBV7-2 combines with J gene TRBJ2-7; 8 bases agree with TRBD2. CDR3 loop: CASSPRTSWSYEQYF. As DNA, the CDR3 is TGTGCCAGCAGCCCCCGGACTAGCTGGTCCTACGAGCAGTACTTC.